These T cell receptor beta chains were read from a single sample in a study of blood T cell repertoires in COVID-19. Profiled with immunoSEQ multiplex PCR; TCRdb holds only in-frame clones, not every one. The data show 380,000 or so clones, around 90% seen once. The sample was peripheral blood. Receptors originate from a man aged 35-49 years with acute or convalescent COVID-19. The CDR3 runs from the conserved cysteine through the conserved F or W. D genes are given only for firm matches. Clone size appears in some rows only: once, few, many, or a class for an expanded clone.

clone_size,v_call,d_call,j_call,cdr3_aa,cdr3_nt
NA,TRBV10-3,NA,TRBJ1-5,CAIGRGSHQPQHF,TGTGCCATCGGACGCGGGTCCCATCAGCCCCAGCATTTT
NA,TRBV15,NA,TRBJ2-3,CATSRDRARGTTDTQYF,TGTGCCACCAGCAGAGATCGGGCGCGGGGAACCACAGATACGCAGTATTTT
NA,TRBV11-2,NA,TRBJ2-7,CASSLERVGGRSYEQYF,TGTGCCAGCAGCTTAGAGCGTGTGGGGGGTCGCTCCTACGAGCAGTACTTC
NA,TRBV19,NA,TRBJ1-1,CASSVRHTLQAFF,TGTGCCAGTAGTGTCCGACATACCCTGCAGGCTTTCTTT
NA,TRBV6-2/TRBV6-3,TRBD1,TRBJ1-1,CASSYSGDSSFMNTEAFF,TGTGCCAGCAGTTACTCGGGGGACAGTTCTTTCATGAACACTGAAGCTTTCTTT
NA,TRBV7-9,NA,TRBJ2-3,CASSLDGGPGDTQYF,TGTGCCAGCAGCTTAGACGGAGGGCCGGGAGATACGCAGTATTTT
NA,TRBV2,TRBD1,TRBJ2-3,CASRRSGTDTTDTQYF,TGTGCCAGCAGACGATCCGGGACAGATACCACAGATACGCAGTATTTT
NA,TRBV3-1/TRBV3-2,TRBD2,TRBJ2-7,CASRQAGGWEQYF,TGTGCCAGCAGACAAGCGGGAGGCTGGGAGCAGTACTTC
NA,TRBV28,NA,TRBJ1-1,CASSLGQKNTEAFF,TGTGCCAGCAGTCTAGGACAGAAGAACACTGAAGCTTTCTTT
NA,TRBV5-5,TRBD2,TRBJ2-1,CASSPSIAGNSYNEQFF,TGTGCCAGCAGCCCCTCTATAGCGGGGAACTCCTACAATGAGCAGTTCTTC
once,TRBV29-1,NA,TRBJ2-3,CSAGGQTGTSTDTQYF,TGCAGCGCTGGAGGCCAGACAGGGACTAGCACAGATACGCAGTATTTT
NA,TRBV18,TRBD2,TRBJ2-7,CASSPKVAGYEQYF,TGTGCCAGCTCACCGAAGGTAGCGGGGTACGAGCAGTACTTC
NA,TRBV18,NA,TRBJ2-3,CASSPSNYPPSTDTQYF,TGTGCCAGCTCACCCTCCAACTATCCCCCTAGCACAGATACGCAGTATTTT
NA,TRBV5-4,NA,TRBJ1-6,CASSLGSGGSSPLHF,TGTGCCAGCAGCTTGGGATCTGGAGGGTCTTCACCCCTCCACTTT
NA,TRBV11-2,TRBD2,TRBJ2-7,CASSLHSGLSSYEQYF,TGTGCCAGCAGCTTACATAGCGGGCTGAGCTCCTACGAGCAGTACTTC
NA,TRBV2,NA,TRBJ2-7,CASGRGSSYEQYF,TGTGCCAGCGGAAGGGGCAGCTCCTACGAGCAGTACTTC
NA,TRBV7-2,NA,TRBJ1-1,CASSFAGMNTEAFF,TGTGCCAGCAGCTTTGCAGGGATGAACACTGAAGCTTTCTTT
NA,TRBV7-9,NA,TRBJ1-5,CASSVGVNQPQHF,TGTGCCAGCAGTGTAGGGGTAAATCAGCCCCAGCATTTT
few,TRBV5-1,NA,TRBJ2-3,CASSLDGRSGSTDTQYF,TGCGCCAGCAGCTTGGACGGACGCTCTGGGAGTACGGATACGCAGTATTTT
NA,TRBV6-5,TRBD1,TRBJ2-7,CASSPSDRVEQYF,TGTGCCAGCAGTCCCTCCGACAGGGTCGAGCAGTACTTC
NA,TRBV7-8,TRBD2,TRBJ2-3,CASSLQRGSTDTQYF,TGTGCCAGCAGCTTACAGCGGGGGAGCACAGATACGCAGTATTTT
NA,TRBV19,NA,TRBJ1-2,CATTGSYGYTF,TGTGCCACCACAGGGTCCTATGGCTACACCTTC
NA,TRBV18,NA,TRBJ1-5,CASSPLQGSNQPQHF,TGTGCCAGCTCACCACTTCAGGGTAGCAATCAGCCCCAGCATTTT
NA,TRBV15,NA,TRBJ2-7,CATSRLPPQGTSYEQYF,TGTGCCACCAGCAGACTGCCGCCTCAGGGGACCTCCTACGAGCAGTACTTC
NA,TRBV6-2/TRBV6-3,TRBD1,TRBJ1-1,CASSRDRRNTEAFF,TGTGCCAGCAGCCGGGACAGAAGGAACACTGAAGCTTTCTTT
NA,TRBV27,NA,TRBJ2-7,CASSLSREFHEQYF,TGTGCCAGCAGTTTAAGTCGGGAGTTCCACGAGCAGTACTTC
NA,TRBV15,NA,TRBJ2-7,CATSRPDSSYEQYF,TGTGCCACCAGCAGGCCTGACAGCTCCTACGAGCAGTACTTC
once,TRBV28,TRBD1,TRBJ1-6,CASRGTGNPPLHF,TGTGCCAGCCGGGGGACAGGGAATCCACCCCTCCACTTT
once,TRBV9,TRBD1,TRBJ1-5,CASSDRGRQPQHF,TGTGCCAGCAGTGACAGGGGACGTCAGCCCCAGCATTTT
once,TRBV4-2,NA,TRBJ1-1,CASSQDDRKQQAFF,TGTGCCAGCAGCCAAGACGACAGAAAACAGCAAGCTTTCTTT
NA,TRBV10-2,NA,TRBJ1-2,CASSEWVGAYGYTF,TGCGCCAGCAGTGAGTGGGTAGGGGCCTATGGCTACACCTTC
NA,TRBV2,NA,TRBJ1-5,CASSGGRVPNQPQHF,TGTGCCAGCAGTGGCGGCAGGGTCCCTAATCAGCCCCAGCATTTT
NA,TRBV27,NA,TRBJ2-1,CASNRRPGDLNEQFF,TGTGCCAGCAACCGAAGGCCAGGGGACCTCAATGAGCAGTTCTTC
NA,TRBV7-8,NA,TRBJ1-1,CASSRRGNTEAFF,TGTGCCAGCAGCCGCCGGGGGAACACTGAAGCTTTCTTT
NA,TRBV5-4,TRBD1,TRBJ1-3,CASSFRDRGNTIYF,TGTGCCAGCAGTTTCCGGGACAGAGGAAACACCATATATTTT
NA,TRBV5-8,TRBD1,TRBJ2-2,CASSFWTGRTGELFF,TGTGCCAGCAGCTTCTGGACAGGGAGAACCGGGGAGCTGTTTTTT
NA,TRBV29-1,NA,TRBJ2-5,CSVEDPKNRLLGETQYF,TGCAGCGTTGAAGACCCGAAAAACAGGCTCCTGGGGGAGACCCAGTACTTC
NA,TRBV12-3/TRBV12-4,TRBD1,TRBJ2-7,CASSWDRGYKYF,TGTGCCAGCAGTTGGGACAGGGGGTACAAGTACTTC
NA,TRBV2,TRBD1,TRBJ2-5,CASSSDRGAGETQYF,TGTGCCAGCAGTTCGGACAGGGGGGCAGGAGAGACCCAGTACTTC
NA,TRBV2,NA,TRBJ1-1,CASSEFRQGGTEAFF,TGTGCCAGCAGTGAGTTTAGGCAGGGAGGCACTGAAGCTTTCTTT
NA,TRBV29-1,TRBD1,TRBJ1-5,CSVGQGNNQPQHF,TGCAGCGTTGGACAGGGGAACAATCAGCCCCAGCATTTT
NA,TRBV2,NA,TRBJ1-2,CASSLVDRSYGYTF,TGTGCCAGCAGTCTGGTCGACAGGAGCTATGGCTACACCTTC
NA,TRBV6-6,NA,TRBJ2-1,CASSYVLELHEQFF,TGTGCCAGCAGTTACGTACTAGAGCTCCATGAGCAGTTCTTC
NA,TRBV28,TRBD1,TRBJ1-1,CASRIQGAYTEAFF,TGTGCCAGCAGAATACAGGGGGCTTACACTGAAGCTTTCTTT
once,TRBV6-5,NA,TRBJ1-2,CASSREGGDRYGYTF,TGTGCCAGCAGTCGCGAGGGAGGCGACCGCTATGGCTACACCTTC
NA,TRBV2,NA,TRBJ1-2,CASSEDTRWGGYTF,TGTGCCAGCAGTGAAGACACCAGGTGGGGCGGCTACACCTTC
NA,TRBV11-3,TRBD1,TRBJ1-1,CASSRSGTANTEAFF,TGTGCCAGCAGCCGTAGCGGGACAGCGAACACTGAAGCTTTCTTT
NA,TRBV2,TRBD1,TRBJ1-1,CASSATQTGTRGAFF,TGTGCCAGCAGTGCAACACAGACAGGGACCCGGGGGGCTTTCTTT
NA,TRBV6-5,TRBD1,TRBJ2-2,CAFRDRVTGELFF,TGTGCCTTTCGGGACAGGGTCACCGGGGAGCTGTTTTTT
once,TRBV7-9,TRBD1,TRBJ1-2,CASSLTRDRGYSGGYGYTF,TGTGCCAGCAGCCTAACCCGGGACAGGGGGTATTCTGGTGGGTATGGCTACACCTTC
NA,TRBV5-4,NA,TRBJ2-7,CASSNAWGGDEQYF,TGTGCCAGCAGCAATGCATGGGGGGGCGACGAGCAGTACTTC
NA,TRBV6-1,NA,TRBJ1-2,CASSEVQSFYGYTF,TGTGCCAGCAGTGAAGTACAGTCTTTCTATGGCTACACCTTC
NA,TRBV30,NA,TRBJ2-6,CASTRPGPGANVLTF,TGTGCCTCGACCCGACCAGGTCCCGGGGCCAACGTCCTGACTTTC
NA,TRBV9,TRBD2,TRBJ2-5,CASSVTSGSSWETQYF,TGTGCCAGCAGCGTAACTAGCGGGAGCTCCTGGGAGACCCAGTACTTC
NA,TRBV6-2/TRBV6-3,NA,TRBJ2-2,CASSLLEIANTGELFF,TGTGCCAGCAGTCTACTTGAAATCGCGAACACCGGGGAGCTGTTTTTT
NA,TRBV25-1,TRBD1,TRBJ1-5,CASSAGQGQPQHF,TGTGCCAGCAGTGCCGGACAGGGTCAGCCCCAGCATTTT
NA,TRBV28,NA,TRBJ1-1,CATHGDTEAFF,TGTGCCACCCATGGAGACACTGAAGCTTTCTTT
NA,TRBV9,NA,TRBJ2-4,CASSVDISNIQYF,TGTGCCAGCAGCGTCGACATCTCGAACATTCAGTACTTC
NA,TRBV6-5,TRBD1,TRBJ2-1,CASRIDRVSYNEQFF,TGTGCCAGCAGAATCGACAGGGTATCCTACAATGAGCAGTTCTTC